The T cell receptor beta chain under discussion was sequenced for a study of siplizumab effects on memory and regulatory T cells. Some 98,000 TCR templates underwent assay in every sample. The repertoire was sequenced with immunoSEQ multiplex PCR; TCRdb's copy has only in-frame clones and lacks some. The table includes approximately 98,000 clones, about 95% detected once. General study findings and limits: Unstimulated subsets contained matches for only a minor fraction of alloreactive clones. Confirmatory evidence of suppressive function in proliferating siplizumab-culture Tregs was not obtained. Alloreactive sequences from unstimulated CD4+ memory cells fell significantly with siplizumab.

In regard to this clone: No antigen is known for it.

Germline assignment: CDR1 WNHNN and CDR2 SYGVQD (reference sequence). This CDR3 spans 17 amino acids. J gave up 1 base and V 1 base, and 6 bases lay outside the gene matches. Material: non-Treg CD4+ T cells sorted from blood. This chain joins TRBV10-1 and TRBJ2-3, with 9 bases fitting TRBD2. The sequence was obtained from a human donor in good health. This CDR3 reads CASSELASSGGTDTQYF. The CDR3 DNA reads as TGCGCCAGCAGTGAGTTAGCCTCTAGCGGGGGCACAGATACGCAGTATTTT.